A single sample is the source of the 10 T cell receptor beta chains below, sequenced in a study of blood T cell repertoires in COVID-19. Clones were read by immunoSEQ multiplex PCR, and TCRdb kept only the in-frame ones, dropping some. The sample contains around 260,000 clones, roughly nine tenths of which appear only once. Sequencing was carried out using peripheral blood. Receptors originate from a woman aged 35 to 49 who had recovered from COVID-19.

This chain joins TRBV5-1 and TRBJ2-2; TRBD2 aligns across 12 bases. The ends lost 4 bases at V and 0 bases at J; junction bases unmatched: 4. This CDR3 region has 17 residues. Germline assignment: CDR1 SGHRS and CDR2 YFSETQ. As DNA, the CDR3 is TGCGCCAGCAGCGGTCTAGCGGGAGGGCCGAACACCGGGGAGCTGTTTTTT. Residues: CASSGLAGGPNTGELFF. The whole variable domain, filled in from reference TRBV5-1 and TRBJ2-2, reads KAGVTQTPRYLIKTRGQQVTLSCSPISGHRSVSWYQQTPGQGLQFLFEYFSETQRNKGNFPGRFSGRQFSNSRSEMNVSTLELGDSALYLCASSGLAGGPNTGELFFGEGSRLTVL.

The chain couples TRBV6-5 to TRBJ2-1; TRBD2 might be the D (6 bases). Germline V gene lookup returns CDR1 MNHEY and CDR2 SVGAGI. This CDR3 has 13 amino acids. V dropped 6 bases and J dropped 6 bases, with 12 bases sitting between them. CDR3 amino acids: CASSGRGPNEQFF. CDR3 nucleotide sequence: TGTGCCAGCAGCGGGAGAGGACCCAATGAGCAGTTCTTC.

This chain uses TRBV18 with TRBJ2-1, with D unresolved. The germline V gene encodes CDR1 KGHSH and CDR2 LQKENI. This CDR3 is built from 14 residues. The V and J ends lost 2 bases and 6 bases respectively, with 11 bases between them. In nucleotides, the CDR3 is TGTGCCAGCTCACCAGTACAGAACCTCAATGAGCAGTTCTTC. Amino acids: CASSPVQNLNEQFF.

The chain joins TRBV10-3 to TRBJ2-3, with D maybe TRBD1 (5 bases). V was clipped by 10 bases and J by 2 bases, with 13 bases between them. This CDR3 spans 13 amino acids. Per the germline V gene, CDR1 is ENHRY and CDR2 is SYGVKD. The CDR3 protein is CASAGPPTDTQYF. DNA of the CDR3: TGTGCCAGCGCAGGGCCCCCCACAGATACGCAGTATTTT.

The chain combines TRBV2 with TRBJ1-4; unclear D gene. Trimming left V 6 bases short and J 8 bases short, with 13 bases between. CDR3 size: 13 residues. CDR1 is SNHLY and CDR2 is FYNNEI in the germline V gene. The CDR3 DNA is TGTGCCAGCAGGGGCGGGAATGAAGAAAAACTGTTTTTT. It translates to CASRGGNEEKLFF.

The V call is TRBV9, the J call TRBJ2-7; 9 bases align to TRBD1. The CDR3 runs to 16 residues. J lost 1 base, V lost 0 bases, and 5 bases had no gene match. CDR1 is SGDLS, CDR2 YYNGEE, per germline. CDR3 in amino acids: CASSVGRDRDSYEQYF. The CDR3, as DNA: TGTGCCAGCAGCGTAGGGAGGGACAGGGATTCCTACGAGCAGTACTTC.

The CDR3 protein is CASSHTSGRERDTQYF. The CDR3 DNA follows: TGTGCCAGCAGCCATACTAGCGGGAGGGAGAGGGATACGCAGTATTTT. The chain uses TRBV3-1 (or the pseudogene TRBV3-2) and TRBJ2-3, with TRBD2 matching over 13 bases. The germline V gene has CDR1 LGHDT and CDR2 YNNKEL (reference sequence). The CDR3 is made up of 16 amino acids. With 3 bases clipped from V and 6 bases from J, the junction kept 6 bases outside the gene matches.

This rearrangement joins TRBV5-6 to TRBJ2-7; 11 positions agree with TRBD1. This CDR3 has 14 residues. Germline trimming cut 4 bases from V and 7 bases from J; bases unmatched to any gene: 7. CDR1 is SGHDT, CDR2 YYEEEE, per germline. The DNA of the CDR3 is TGTGCCAGCAGCGGGGACAGGGGGTTAAGGGAGCAGTACTTC. Amino acid sequence: CASSGDRGLREQYF. Based on the CDR3 plus reference TRBV5-6 and TRBJ2-7, the full variable domain is DAGVTQSPTHLIKTRGQQVTLRCSPKSGHDTVSWYQQALGQGPQFIFQYYEEEERQRGNFPDRFSGHQFPNYSSELNVNALLLGDSALYLCASSGDRGLREQYFGPGTRLTVT.

This clone was found once. Other nucleotide sequences in the sample specify the same CDR3. This chain links TRBV19 with TRBJ2-3; perhaps TRBD2 as D (6 bases). Trimming took off 9 bases at V and 0 bases at J, with 10 bases between the two ends. The CDR3 runs 13 residues. The germline V gene encodes CDR1 LNHDA and CDR2 SQIVND (reference sequence). This CDR3 reads CASSGSSTDTQYF. The CDR3 DNA reads TGTGCCAGCAGCGGGTCCAGCACAGATACGCAGTATTTT. Variable domain in full (rest from reference TRBV19 and TRBJ2-3): DGGITQSPKYLFRKEGQNVTLSCEQNLNHDAMYWYRQDPGQGLRLIYYSQIVNDFQKGDIAEGYSVSREKKESFPLTVTSAQKNPTAFYLCASSGSSTDTQYFGPGTRLTVL.

This clone appeared once. This chain uses TRBV28 with TRBJ2-1; 7 nucleotides line up with TRBD2. The CDR3 length is 16 residues. Germline V CDR1 and CDR2: MDHEN, SYDVKM. V gave up 6 bases and J gave up 9 bases; unmatched junction bases: 17. This CDR3 is CASSFPGASGIIEQFF. The CDR3 DNA is TGTGCCAGCAGCTTTCCCGGGGCTAGCGGCATAATTGAGCAGTTCTTC. The full variable domain, rest sourced from reference TRBV28 and TRBJ2-1, is DVKVTQSSRYLVKRTGEKVFLECVQDMDHENMFWYRQDPGLGLRLIYFSYDVKMKEKGDIPEGYSVSREKKERFSLILESASTNQTSMYLCASSFPGASGIIEQFFGPGTRLTVL.